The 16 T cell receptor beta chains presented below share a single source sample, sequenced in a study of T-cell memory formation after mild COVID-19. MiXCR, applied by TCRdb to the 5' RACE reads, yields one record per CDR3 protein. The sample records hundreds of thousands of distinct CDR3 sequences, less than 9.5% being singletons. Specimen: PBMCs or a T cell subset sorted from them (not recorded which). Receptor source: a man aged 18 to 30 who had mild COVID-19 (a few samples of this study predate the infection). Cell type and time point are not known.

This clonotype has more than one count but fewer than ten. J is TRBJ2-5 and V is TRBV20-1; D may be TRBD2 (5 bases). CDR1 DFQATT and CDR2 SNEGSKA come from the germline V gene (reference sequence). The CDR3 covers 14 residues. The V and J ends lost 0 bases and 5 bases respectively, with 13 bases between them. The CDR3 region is CSARDEPGLETQYF. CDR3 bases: TGCAGTGCTAGAGATGAACCGGGGTTGGAGACCCAGTACTTC.

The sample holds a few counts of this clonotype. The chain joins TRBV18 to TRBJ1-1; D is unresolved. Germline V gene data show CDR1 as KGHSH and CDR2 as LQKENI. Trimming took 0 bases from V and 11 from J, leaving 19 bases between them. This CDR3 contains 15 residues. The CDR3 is CASSPPSYTPGGAFF. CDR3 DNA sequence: TGTGCCAGCTCACCACCTTCTTACACGCCCGGTGGGGCTTTCTTT.

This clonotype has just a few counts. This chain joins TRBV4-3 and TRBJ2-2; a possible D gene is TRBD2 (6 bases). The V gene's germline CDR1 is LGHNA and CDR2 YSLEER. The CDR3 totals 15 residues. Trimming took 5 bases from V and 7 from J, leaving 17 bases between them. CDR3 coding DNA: TGCGCCAGCAGCTCCTGGGCCGAGGGAGGCGGGGAGCTGTTTTTT. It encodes CASSSWAEGGGELFF.

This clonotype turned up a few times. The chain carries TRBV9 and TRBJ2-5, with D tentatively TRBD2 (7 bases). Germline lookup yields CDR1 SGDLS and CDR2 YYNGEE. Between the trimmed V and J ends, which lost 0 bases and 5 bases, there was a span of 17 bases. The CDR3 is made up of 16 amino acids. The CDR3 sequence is CASSVAARGAIETQYF. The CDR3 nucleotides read TGTGCCAGCAGCGTAGCTGCTCGGGGGGCCATTGAGACCCAGTACTTC.

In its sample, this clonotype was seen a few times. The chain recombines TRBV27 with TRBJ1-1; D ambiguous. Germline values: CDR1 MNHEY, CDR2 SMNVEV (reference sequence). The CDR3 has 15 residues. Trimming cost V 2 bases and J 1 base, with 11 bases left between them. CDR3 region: CASSLVRLRNTEAFF. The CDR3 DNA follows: TGTGCCAGCAGTTTAGTGAGATTACGGAACACTGAAGCTTTCTTT.

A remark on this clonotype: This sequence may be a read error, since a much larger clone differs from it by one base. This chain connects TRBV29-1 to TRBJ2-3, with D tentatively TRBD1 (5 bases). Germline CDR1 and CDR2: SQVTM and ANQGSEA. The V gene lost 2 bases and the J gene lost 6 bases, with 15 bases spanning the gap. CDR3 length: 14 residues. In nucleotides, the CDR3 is TGCAGCGTTGAATTAGAGGACATGGGGGATACGCAGTATTTT. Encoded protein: CSVELEDMGDTQYF.

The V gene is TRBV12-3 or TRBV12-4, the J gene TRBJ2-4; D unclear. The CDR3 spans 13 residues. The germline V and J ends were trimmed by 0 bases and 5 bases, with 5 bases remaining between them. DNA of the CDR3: TGTGCCAGCAGTTTAGCAGTCGAAAACATTCAGTACTTC. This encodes CASSLAVENIQYF.

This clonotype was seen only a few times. CDR3 sequence (DNA): TGTGCCAGCAGCTTAGCCCGCGGGCCCTCTCGTGATTCGGGCTATGGCTACACCTTC. Protein: CASSLARGPSRDSGYGYTF. The rearrangement links TRBV7-6 to TRBJ1-2; D is undetermined. V was pared by 0 bases and J by 4 bases, with 24 bases between. This CDR3 is 19 amino acids long. Per germline, CDR1 SGHVS and CDR2 FNYEAQ.

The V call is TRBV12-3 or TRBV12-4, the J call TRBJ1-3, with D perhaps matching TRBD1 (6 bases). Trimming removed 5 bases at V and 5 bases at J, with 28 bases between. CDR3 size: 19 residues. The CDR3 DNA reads TGTGCCAGCAGTCACCTTGAGTTTCTTGGGGGGGCGACGCGAAACACCATATATTTT. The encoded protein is CASSHLEFLGGATRNTIYF.

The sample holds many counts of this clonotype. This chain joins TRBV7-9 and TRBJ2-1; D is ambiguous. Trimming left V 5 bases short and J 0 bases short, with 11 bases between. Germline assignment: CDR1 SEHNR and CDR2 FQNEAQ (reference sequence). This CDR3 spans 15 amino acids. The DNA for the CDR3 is TGTGCCAGCAGCCTGACCGAAAGCTCCTACAATGAGCAGTTCTTC. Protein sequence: CASSLTESSYNEQFF.

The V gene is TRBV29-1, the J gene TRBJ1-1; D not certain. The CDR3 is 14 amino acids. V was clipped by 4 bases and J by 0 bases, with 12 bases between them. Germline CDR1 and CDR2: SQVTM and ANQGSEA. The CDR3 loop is CSVAGRNMNTEAFF. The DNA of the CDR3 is TGCAGCGTTGCGGGTCGCAATATGAACACTGAAGCTTTCTTT.

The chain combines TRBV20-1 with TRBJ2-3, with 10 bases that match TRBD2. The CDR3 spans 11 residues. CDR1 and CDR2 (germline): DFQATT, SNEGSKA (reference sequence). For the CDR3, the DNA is TGCTTAGCGGGGGGATCAGATACGCAGTATTTT. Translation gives CLAGGSDTQYF.

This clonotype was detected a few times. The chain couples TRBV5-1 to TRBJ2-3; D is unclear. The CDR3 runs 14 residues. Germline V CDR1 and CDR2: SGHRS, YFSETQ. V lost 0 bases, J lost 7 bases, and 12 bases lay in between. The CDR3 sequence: CASSLGYAQNTQYF. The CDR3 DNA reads TGCGCCAGCAGCTTGGGATATGCTCAGAATACGCAGTATTTT.

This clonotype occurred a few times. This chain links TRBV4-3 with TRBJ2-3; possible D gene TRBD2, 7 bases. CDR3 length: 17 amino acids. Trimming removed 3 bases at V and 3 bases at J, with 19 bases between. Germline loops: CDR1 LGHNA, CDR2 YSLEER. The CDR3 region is CASSHPWGRGRTDTQYF. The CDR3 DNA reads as TGCGCCAGCAGCCATCCCTGGGGGAGGGGGAGAACAGATACGCAGTATTTT.

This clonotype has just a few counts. The CDR3 reads CAIRQGELAGANVLTF. CDR3 DNA sequence: TGTGCCATCCGACAGGGAGAATTGGCTGGGGCCAACGTCCTGACTTTC. The chain has TRBV6-1 and TRBJ2-6; 7 nucleotides line up with TRBD1. Germline V gene sequence: CDR1 MNHNS, CDR2 SASEGT. The J segment lost 2 bases and the V segment lost 10 bases, leaving 11 bases of the junction unmatched. The CDR3 contains 16 residues.

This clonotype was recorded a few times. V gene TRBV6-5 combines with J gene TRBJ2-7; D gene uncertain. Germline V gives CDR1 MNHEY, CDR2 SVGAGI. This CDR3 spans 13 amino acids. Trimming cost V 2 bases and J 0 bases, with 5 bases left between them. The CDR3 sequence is CASSYVNSYEQYF. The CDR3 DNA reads TGTGCCAGCAGTTACGTCAACTCCTACGAGCAGTACTTC.